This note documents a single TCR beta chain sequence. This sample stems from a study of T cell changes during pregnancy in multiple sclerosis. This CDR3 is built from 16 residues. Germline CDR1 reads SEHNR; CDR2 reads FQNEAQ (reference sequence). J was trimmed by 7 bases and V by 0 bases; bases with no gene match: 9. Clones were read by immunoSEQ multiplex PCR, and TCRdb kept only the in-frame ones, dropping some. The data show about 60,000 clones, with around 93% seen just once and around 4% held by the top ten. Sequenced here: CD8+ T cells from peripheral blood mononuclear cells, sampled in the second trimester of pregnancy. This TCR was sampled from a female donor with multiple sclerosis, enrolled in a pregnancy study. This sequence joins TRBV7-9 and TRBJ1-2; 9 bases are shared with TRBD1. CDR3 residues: CASSLAGTGNILGYTF. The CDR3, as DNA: TGTGCCAGCAGCTTAGCAGGGACAGGGAACATCCTTGGCTACACCTTC.